The 9 T cell receptor beta chains reported below all come from one sample, sequenced in a study of shared clonotypes between healthy human individuals. Sequenced by immunoSEQ multiplex PCR; TCRdb stores in-frame clones only, minus some. The sample yields over a million clones, 70% to 80% seen once. Source material: memory CD4+ T cells from PBMCs. The subset here: CD45RA-negative fraction. These receptors all come from a man aged 18 to 30 in good health. Some clones in this sample may be carry-over from other donors' samples.

This chain uses TRBV6-6 with TRBJ2-3; 10 bases match TRBD2. Germline V gene data show CDR1 as MNHNY and CDR2 as SVGAGI (reference sequence). V gave up 5 bases and J gave up 1 base; unmatched junction bases: 3. The CDR3 covers 15 residues. CDR3 residues: CASSIGLAGTDTQYF. The CDR3 DNA follows: TGTGCCAGCAGTATTGGACTAGCGGGCACAGATACGCAGTATTTT.

The CDR3 DNA is TGTGCCAGCAGCCTTCTGACTAGCGGGATCGTTGACGAGCAGTACTTC. Its translation: CASSLLTSGIVDEQYF. The rearrangement joins TRBV7-6 to TRBJ2-5, with TRBD2 identical over 11 bases. The DNA end lines up better with TRBJ2-7; the J call may be wrong. Germline V CDR1 and CDR2: SGHVS, FNYEAQ. The length of the CDR3 is 16 residues.

The chain employs TRBV27 and TRBJ2-5, with D possibly called TRBD1 or TRBD2 (6 bases each). Germline V gene lookup returns CDR1 MNHEY and CDR2 SMNVEV (reference sequence). Trimming stripped 3 bases from V and 4 bases from J, with 12 bases between. This CDR3 is built from 14 residues. CDR3 sequence reads: CASSFHGGLETQYF. The CDR3 DNA sequence: TGTGCCAGCAGTTTCCATGGGGGGCTAGAGACCCAGTACTTC.

This clone was seen once. J is TRBJ1-1 and V is TRBV28; D remains unclear. The CDR3 spans 11 residues. V was shortened by 5 bases and J by 10 bases, with 11 bases between the two germline ends. Germline values: CDR1 MDHEN, CDR2 SYDVKM. As DNA, the CDR3 is TGTGCCAGCAGTGCTCCCGCGGGAGCTTTCTTT. It specifies CASSAPAGAFF. Together with reference TRBV28 and TRBJ1-1, the CDR3 gives the full variable domain: DVKVTQSSRYLVKRTGEKVFLECVQDMDHENMFWYRQDPGLGLRLIYFSYDVKMKEKGDIPEGYSVSREKKERFSLILESASTNQTSMYLCASSAPAGAFFGQGTRLTVV.

The genes are TRBV30 and TRBJ1-1; D call uncertain. CDR1 is GTSNPN and CDR2 is SVGIG in the germline V gene (reference sequence). The CDR3 spans 12 residues. V was trimmed by 5 bases and J by 4 bases, leaving 11 bases between them. The CDR3 protein is CAWGFWGTEAFF. CDR3 DNA sequence: TGTGCCTGGGGGTTCTGGGGCACTGAAGCTTTCTTT.

The chain uses TRBV19 and TRBJ1-3, with D perhaps TRBD1 (6 bases). CDR3 length: 15 residues. Trimming cost V 4 bases and J 2 bases, with 12 bases left between them. Per the germline V gene, CDR1 is LNHDA and CDR2 is SQIVND (reference sequence). This CDR3 reads CASSRENRAGNTIYF. CDR3 bases: TGTGCCAGTAGTAGAGAAAACAGGGCTGGAAACACCATATATTTT.

The genes are TRBV5-1 and TRBJ1-2; no definite D call. The V gene lost 7 bases and the J gene lost 4 bases, with 20 bases spanning the gap. The CDR3 has 15 amino acids. Germline lookup yields CDR1 SGHRS and CDR2 YFSETQ. CDR3 residues: CASGPHDAGSYGYTF. The CDR3 DNA is TGCGCCAGCGGTCCCCATGATGCAGGCTCCTATGGCTACACCTTC. Variable domain in full (rest from reference TRBV5-1 and TRBJ1-2): KAGVTQTPRYLIKTRGQQVTLSCSPISGHRSVSWYQQTPGQGLQFLFEYFSETQRNKGNFPGRFSGRQFSNSRSEMNVSTLELGDSALYLCASGPHDAGSYGYTFGSGTRLTVV.

A remark on this clone: The sample holds other DNA sequences that translate to the same CDR3. This rearrangement joins TRBV5-4 to TRBJ2-1; 12 bases are shared with TRBD2. CDR1 is SGHNT, CDR2 YYREEE, per germline (reference sequence). The CDR3 covers 16 residues. With V trimmed by 0 bases and J by 4 bases, 2 bases remained unmatched. CDR3 protein: CASSLAGLAGYNEQFF. CDR3 coding DNA: TGTGCCAGCAGCTTGGCCGGACTAGCGGGGTACAATGAGCAGTTCTTC.

CDR3 region: CASSPNPYSTDTQYF. CDR3 coding DNA: TGCGCCAGCAGCCCAAACCCTTACAGCACAGATACGCAGTATTTT. This sequence joins TRBV4-1 and TRBJ2-3; D remains ambiguous. The V end was cut by 4 bases, the J end by 0 bases, with 11 bases between. CDR3 length: 15 residues. The V gene's germline CDR1 is MGHRA and CDR2 YSYEKL.